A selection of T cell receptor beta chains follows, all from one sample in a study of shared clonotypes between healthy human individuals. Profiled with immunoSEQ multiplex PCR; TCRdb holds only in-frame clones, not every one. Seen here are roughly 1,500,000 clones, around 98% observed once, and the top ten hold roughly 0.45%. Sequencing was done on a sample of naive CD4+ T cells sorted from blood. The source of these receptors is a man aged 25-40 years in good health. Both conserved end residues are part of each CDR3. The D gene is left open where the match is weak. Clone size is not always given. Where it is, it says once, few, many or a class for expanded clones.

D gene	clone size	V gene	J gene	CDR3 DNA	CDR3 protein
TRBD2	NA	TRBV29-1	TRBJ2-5	TGCAGCGCTAAGCGGGGCACACAAGAGACCCAGTACTTC	CSAKRGTQETQYF
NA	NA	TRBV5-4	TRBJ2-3	TGTGCCAGCAGCTCCGAAGGGTGGATAACAGATACGCAGTATTTT	CASSSEGWITDTQYF
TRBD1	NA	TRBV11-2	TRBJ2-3	TGTGCCAGCAGCTTCGGTTCTTTTTGGACAGGGGACACAGATACGCAGTATTTT	CASSFGSFWTGDTDTQYF
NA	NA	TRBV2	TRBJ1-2	TGTGCCAGCTCATCGGGCAGATCAAACTATGGCTACACCTTC	CASSSGRSNYGYTF
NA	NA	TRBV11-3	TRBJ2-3	TGTGCCAGCAGCGCGGCAGAAGATACGCAGTATTTT	CASSAAEDTQYF
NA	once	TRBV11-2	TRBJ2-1	TGTGCCAGCAGGGCCCCCACCTACAATGAGCAGTTCTTC	CASRAPTYNEQFF
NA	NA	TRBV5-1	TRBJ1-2	TGCGCCAGCAGCTTGGCCTTGGCAGAAGATGGCTACACCTTC	CASSLALAEDGYTF
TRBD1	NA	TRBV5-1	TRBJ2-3	TGCGCCAGTAAACGGGACAGCGCACTCGCAGATACGCAGTATTTT	CASKRDSALADTQYF
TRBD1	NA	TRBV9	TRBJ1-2	TGTGCCAGCAGCGTAGTCGGGACAGGGATCTATGGCTACACCTTC	CASSVVGTGIYGYTF
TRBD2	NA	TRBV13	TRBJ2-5	TGTGCCAGCAGCGGCCGACTAGCGGGACAAGAGACCCAGTACTTC	CASSGRLAGQETQYF
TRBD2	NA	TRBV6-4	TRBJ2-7	TGTGCCAGCAGTGACCGGCTAGCGGGACGAACCTACGAGCAGTACTTC	CASSDRLAGRTYEQYF
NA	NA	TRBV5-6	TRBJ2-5	TGTGCCAGCAGCTTCTTGTTAATCGGTGGTGGCGAGACCCAGTACTTC	CASSFLLIGGGETQYF
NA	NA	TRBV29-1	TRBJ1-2	TGCAGCGCCCCTTATGAGCAGAGCTATGGCTACACCTTC	CSAPYEQSYGYTF
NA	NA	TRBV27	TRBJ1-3	TGTGCCAGCACCAGTGGCTTCGGAAACACCATATATTTT	CASTSGFGNTIYF
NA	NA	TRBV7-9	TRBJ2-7	TGTGCCAGCAGCTTATTCGCGGGGGCCCCCTACGAGCAGTACTTC	CASSLFAGAPYEQYF
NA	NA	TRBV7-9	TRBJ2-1	TGTGCCAGCAGCTGGCCTAGCAATGAGCAGTTCTTC	CASSWPSNEQFF
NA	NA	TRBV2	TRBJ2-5	TGTGCCAGCAGTGTCCCCAGGGGAGAGACCCAGTACTTC	CASSVPRGETQYF
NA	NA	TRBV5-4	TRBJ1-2	TGTGCCAGCAGCTTGGCCACCAGGGGTAACTATGGCTACACCTTC	CASSLATRGNYGYTF
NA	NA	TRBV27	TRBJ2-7	TGTGCCAGCAGTGAAGGACATATTTCCTACGAGCAGTACTTC	CASSEGHISYEQYF
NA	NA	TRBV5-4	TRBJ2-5	TGTGCCAGCAGCATCCGGGAGACAGAGACCCAGTACTTC	CASSIRETETQYF
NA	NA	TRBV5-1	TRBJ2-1	TGCGCCAGCAGCTTACCCGAACTGGGGGTACATGGTGAGCAGTTCTTC	CASSLPELGVHGEQFF
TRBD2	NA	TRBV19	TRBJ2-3	TGTGCCAGTAGTAGACTAGCGGGAGTGGATACGCAGTATTTT	CASSRLAGVDTQYF